This entry lists 26 T cell receptor beta chains sequenced from one sample in a study of control samples from healthy donors and cancer patients. Measured with immunoSEQ multiplex PCR; TCRdb has only the in-frame clones, and not every one. The sample includes 98,000 or so clones, about 85% of them seen just once. Sequenced material: blood. These receptor sequences come from a woman in her seventies in good health.

This clone was counted a few times. The gene calls are TRBV6-2 or TRBV6-3 and TRBJ2-3, with D possibly matching TRBD1 (5 bases). Trimming shortened V by 2 bases and J by 0 bases, and 21 bases separated the two germline ends. Germline CDR1 reads MNHEY; CDR2 reads SVGEGT. The CDR3 totals 19 residues. CDR3 sequence reads: CASSYPLDPTDPSTDTQYF. In nucleotides, the CDR3 is TGTGCCAGCAGTTACCCCCTTGACCCGACAGATCCTAGCACAGATACGCAGTATTTT.

The chain uses TRBV27 and TRBJ2-3; D ambiguous. CDR1 MNHEY and CDR2 SMNVEV come from the germline V gene (reference sequence). The CDR3 length is 12 residues. Trimming removed 8 bases from V and 4 bases from J, with 10 bases in between. The CDR3 spells CASQRVADTQYF. The CDR3 DNA is TGTGCCAGCCAACGTGTGGCAGATACGCAGTATTTT.

The chain couples TRBV4-3 to TRBJ1-1; D unclear. The CDR3 loop spans 15 amino acids. V dropped 1 base and J dropped 2 bases, with 11 bases sitting between them. Germline V gives CDR1 LGHNA, CDR2 YSLEER. The CDR3 nucleotides read TGCGCCAGCAGCCAAGTCTTTGGGGAAAACACTGAAGCTTTCTTT. Amino acid sequence: CASSQVFGENTEAFF.

The chain's CDR3 is CASSMTSGSFDEQFF. CDR3 DNA sequence: TGTGCCAGCAGCATGACTAGCGGGAGTTTCGATGAGCAGTTCTTC. V gene TRBV11-2 combines with J gene TRBJ2-1, with TRBD2 identical over 12 bases. V shed 5 bases, J shed 8 bases, and the junction held 7 bases outside the gene matches. The CDR3 totals 15 residues. Germline V gene lookup returns CDR1 SGHAT and CDR2 FQNNGV.

The rearrangement links TRBV5-6 to TRBJ2-7; D may correspond to TRBD1 or TRBD2 (5 bases each). The V and J ends lost 0 bases and 6 bases respectively, with 13 bases between them. Germline lookup yields CDR1 SGHDT and CDR2 YYEEEE. The CDR3 covers 14 residues. The DNA of the CDR3 is TGTGCCAGCAGCTTGGTGGGGGAAGTTGCCGAGCAGTACTTC. Its translation is CASSLVGEVAEQYF.

CDR3 bases: TGTGCCAGCTCACCGGACAGGAGCTACTATGGCTACACCTTC. As protein: CASSPDRSYYGYTF. The rearrangement uses TRBV18 and TRBJ1-2; 7 bases align to TRBD1. The V and J ends lost 3 bases and 3 bases, in that order; junction bases with no gene match: 4. CDR3 size: 14 residues. CDR1 and CDR2 (germline): KGHSH, LQKENI.

V gene TRBV5-1 combines with J gene TRBJ1-2; 9 positions agree with TRBD1. Germline CDR1 SGHRS, CDR2 YFSETQ. This CDR3 spans 18 amino acids. The trim removed 4 bases at V and 4 bases at J, leaving 17 bases unmatched. The CDR3: CASSPAPLPGQGSYGYTF. The DNA of the CDR3 is TGCGCCAGCAGCCCGGCCCCCCTCCCGGGACAGGGATCCTATGGCTACACCTTC.

V is TRBV5-5 and J is TRBJ1-2; 11 bases map to TRBD1. The CDR3 length is 15 residues. The germline V gene encodes CDR1 SGHKS and CDR2 YYEKEE (reference sequence). V was clipped by 4 bases and J by 3 bases; unmatched bases: 5. CDR3 sequence: CASSPGQGVDYGYTF. DNA for the CDR3: TGTGCCAGCAGCCCGGGACAGGGGGTCGACTATGGCTACACCTTC.

This chain links TRBV7-9 with TRBJ2-7, with 7 bases matching TRBD2. This CDR3 is 13 amino acids long. Germline V gene sequence: CDR1 SEHNR, CDR2 FQNEAQ (reference sequence). The junction had 3 bases not matched to a gene; V was cut back by 5 bases and J by 2 bases. CDR3 in DNA: TGTGCCAGCAGCGCCGGGACTACCTACGAGCAGTACTTC. Protein sequence: CASSAGTTYEQYF.

V is TRBV5-4 and J is TRBJ1-1; D gene ambiguous. Looked up from germline, CDR1 is SGHNT and CDR2 is YYREEE (reference sequence). The CDR3 contains 14 residues. Trimming shortened V by 4 bases and J by 6 bases, and 16 bases separated the two germline ends. The CDR3 DNA sequence: TGTGCCAGCAGCCCCGGGGTTGACAACCCTGAAGCTTTCTTT. Its protein is CASSPGVDNPEAFF. Based on the CDR3 plus reference TRBV5-4 and TRBJ1-1, the full variable domain is ETGVTQSPTHLIKTRGQQVTLRCSSQSGHNTVSWYQQALGQGPQFIFQYYREEENGRGNFPPRFSGLQFPNYSSELNVNALELDDSALYLCASSPGVDNPEAFFGQGTRLTVV.

The chain combines TRBV6-1 with TRBJ2-7; TRBD1 aligns across 9 bases. The CDR3 runs to 14 residues. The V segment lost 3 bases and the J segment 7 bases; nucleotides outside the gene matches: 7. Germline lookup yields CDR1 MNHNS and CDR2 SASEGT. CDR3 loop: CASSDRTGAEEQYF. Here the CDR3 DNA reads TGTGCCAGCAGTGATAGGACAGGGGCCGAGGAGCAGTACTTC.

The chain employs TRBV6-2 or TRBV6-3 and TRBJ2-1; 9 bases are shared with TRBD1. The V segment lost 5 bases and the J segment 13 bases; nucleotides outside the gene matches: 12. The length of the CDR3 is 14 residues. The germline V gene has CDR1 MNHEY and CDR2 SVGEGT. In nucleotides, the CDR3 is TGTGCCAGCAGTGATCCCTCGGACAGGGGTCGACAGTTCTTC. Its protein product is CASSDPSDRGRQFF.

The rearrangement links TRBV2 to TRBJ2-7; D uncertain. V lost 7 bases and J 2 bases, leaving 9 bases between the germline ends. The germline CDR1 and CDR2 sequences are SNHLY and FYNNEI. This CDR3 contains 12 residues. The CDR3 region has the DNA TGTGCCAGCAATCTACACCCCTACGAGCAGTACTTC. This translates into CASNLHPYEQYF.

This sequence joins TRBV6-2 or TRBV6-3 and TRBJ1-1, with TRBD1 matching over 7 bases. Germline CDR1 reads MNHEY; CDR2 reads SVGEGT. CDR3 size: 17 residues. J lost 0 bases, V lost 4 bases, and 11 bases had no gene match. The CDR3 coding sequence is TGTGCCAGCAGTTCCCGGACAGGCCCAGCTATGAACACTGAAGCTTTCTTT. Its protein is CASSSRTGPAMNTEAFF.

This rearrangement joins TRBV6-1 to TRBJ2-3; 12 positions match TRBD2. CDR1 MNHNS and CDR2 SASEGT come from the germline V gene. With 3 bases clipped from V and 4 bases from J, the junction kept 11 bases outside the gene matches. The CDR3 has 18 amino acids. CDR3 coding DNA: TGTGCCAGCAGTGATGGCGCTCCGACTAGCGGGGGAGCAGATACGCAGTATTTT. Its protein is CASSDGAPTSGGADTQYF.

The genes are TRBV10-3 and TRBJ1-1; D possibly corresponds to TRBD1 (5 bases). This CDR3 has 11 amino acids. In germline, CDR1 is ENHRY, CDR2 SYGVKD. V was shortened by 8 bases and J by 10 bases, with 14 bases between the two germline ends. The CDR3 DNA sequence: TGTGCCATCGGGGGAGACAGTTTAGCTTTCTTT. Translating it yields CAIGGDSLAFF.

The V and J genes are TRBV20-1 and TRBJ2-7; D is uncertain. This CDR3 is built from 13 residues. Germline V CDR1 and CDR2: DFQATT, SNEGSKA (reference sequence). The V gene lost 3 bases and the J gene lost 2 bases, with 11 bases spanning the gap. Written as DNA, the CDR3 is TGCAGTGCTAGTAAACGGTGGCCCTACGAGCAGTACTTC. Translating gives CSASKRWPYEQYF.

The table lists this clone with a count of one. This chain connects TRBV29-1 to TRBJ1-5, with D unresolved. The CDR3 spans 12 residues. Germline lookup yields CDR1 SQVTM and CDR2 ANQGSEA. The V end was cut by 3 bases, the J end by 4 bases, with 7 bases between. The CDR3 DNA reads TGCAGCGTTGAGGGAGAAAATCAGCCCCAGCATTTT. Translated, it gives CSVEGENQPQHF.

The chain links TRBV29-1 to TRBJ2-1; D is perhaps TRBD2 (5 bases). Trimming took 4 bases from V and 6 from J, leaving 19 bases between them. Germline CDR1 SQVTM, CDR2 ANQGSEA. The length of the CDR3 is 15 residues. Written as DNA, the CDR3 is TGCAGCGTTGTACCCCAGCGCTTTGAGGGCAATGAGCAGTTCTTC. Translated: CSVVPQRFEGNEQFF.

The rearrangement joins TRBV28 to TRBJ2-7; D may be TRBD2 (5 bases). The ends were cut back, 7 bases at V and 0 bases at J, with 13 bases in the middle. The CDR3 spans 14 residues. Germline CDR1 MDHEN, CDR2 SYDVKM. The CDR3 bases are TGTGCCAGCACCGTCGTTGGGAGCTCCTACGAGCAGTACTTC. Translating it yields CASTVVGSSYEQYF.

The chain combines TRBV1 with TRBJ1-1; the D call of TRBD1 is as the table states it, not checked on the DNA. TRBV1 constitutes a pseudogene. The CDR3 extends over 15 amino acids. The CDR3 here is CTSSQEPGEGTEAFF. The CDR3 DNA follows: TGCACCAGCAGCCAAGAACCAGGGGAAGGAACCGAAGCTTTCTTT.

This sequence joins TRBV7-9 and TRBJ1-1; maybe TRBD1 (6 bases). The CDR3 has 14 residues. The V gene's germline CDR1 is SEHNR and CDR2 FQNEAQ (reference sequence). V lost 3 bases and J 2 bases, leaving 10 bases between the germline ends. For the CDR3, the DNA is TGTGCCAGCAGCTTCGGGGACATAAACACTGAAGCTTTCTTT. Protein product: CASSFGDINTEAFF.

The V gene is TRBV10-3, the J gene TRBJ2-7; 10 nucleotides line up with TRBD2. CDR1 and CDR2 (germline): ENHRY, SYGVKD. After removal of 10 bases from V and 2 bases from J, the junction contained 8 bases not matched to a gene. The CDR3 extends over 14 amino acids. CDR3 sequence (DNA): TGTGCCACCTCTAGCGGGGGATCAACCTACGAGCAGTACTTC. It yields the protein CATSSGGSTYEQYF.

The chain employs TRBV6-9 and TRBJ2-7, with D maybe TRBD2 (5 bases). The CDR3 is made up of 14 amino acids. Between the trimmed V and J ends, which lost 6 bases and 6 bases, there was a span of 18 bases. Germline loops: CDR1 MNHGY, CDR2 SVAAGI. CDR3 nucleotides: TGTGCCAGCAGCCGGTTCTACCCTCGGGGCGAGCAGTACTTC. Amino acids: CASSRFYPRGEQYF.

The V gene is TRBV10-3, the J gene TRBJ1-5; D ambiguous. With 0 bases removed from V and 9 bases from J, the gap between germline ends came to 15 bases. The CDR3 length is 15 residues. Germline assignment: CDR1 ENHRY and CDR2 SYGVKD. CDR3 DNA: TGTGCCATCAGTGAGTCGTCATCGGAAAAATCGCCCCAGCATTTT. The encoded protein is CAISESSSEKSPQHF.

The chain employs TRBV19 and TRBJ2-7, with 9 positions matching TRBD2. Losses at the gene ends were 3 bases for V and 1 base for J; bases not matched to a gene: 1. Germline values: CDR1 LNHDA, CDR2 SQIVND (reference sequence). This CDR3 is 14 amino acids long. The CDR3 is CASSISGRSYEQYF. The CDR3 coding sequence is TGTGCCAGTAGTATCAGCGGGAGGTCCTACGAGCAGTACTTC.